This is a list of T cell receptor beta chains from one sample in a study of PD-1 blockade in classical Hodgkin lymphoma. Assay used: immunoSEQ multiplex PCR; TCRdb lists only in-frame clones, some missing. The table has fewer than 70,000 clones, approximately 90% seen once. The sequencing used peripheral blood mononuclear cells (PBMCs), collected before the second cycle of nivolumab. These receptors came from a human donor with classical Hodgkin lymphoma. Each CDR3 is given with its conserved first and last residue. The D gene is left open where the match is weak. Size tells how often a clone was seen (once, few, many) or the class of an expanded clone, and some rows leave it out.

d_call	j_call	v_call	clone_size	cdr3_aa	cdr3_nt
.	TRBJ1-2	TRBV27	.	CASSLSAHSSYGYTF	TGTGCCAGCAGTTTATCCGCCCACAGCTCCTATGGCTACACCTTC
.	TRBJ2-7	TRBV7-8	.	CASSLRQTEQYF	TGTGCCAGCAGCTTACGACAAACCGAGCAGTACTTC
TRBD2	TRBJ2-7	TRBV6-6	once	CASKTSGDGSYEQYF	TGTGCCAGCAAGACTAGCGGGGACGGGTCCTACGAGCAGTACTTC
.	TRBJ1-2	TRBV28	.	CASSLEYYGYTF	TGTGCCAGCAGTTTAGAGTACTATGGCTACACCTTC
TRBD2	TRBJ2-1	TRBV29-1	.	CSAPGLGVDEQFF	TGCAGCGCACCGGGACTAGGAGTCGATGAGCAGTTCTTC
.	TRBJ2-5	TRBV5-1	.	CASSLAPGLQETQYF	TGCGCCAGCAGCTTGGCCCCAGGGCTCCAAGAGACCCAGTACTTC
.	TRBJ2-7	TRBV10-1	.	CASSESPSPSIEQYF	TGCGCCAGCAGTGAGTCCCCTTCCCCTTCGATCGAGCAGTACTTC
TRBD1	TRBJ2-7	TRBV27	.	CASSLLGDRGYEQYF	TGTGCCAGCAGTTTATTGGGGGACAGGGGCTACGAGCAGTACTTC
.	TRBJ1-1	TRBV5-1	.	CASSHADRPNTEAFF	TGCGCCAGCAGCCACGCCGACAGACCGAACACTGAAGCTTTCTTT
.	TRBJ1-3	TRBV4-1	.	CASSQDRGGGNTIYF	TGCGCCAGCAGCCAAGACAGGGGCGGAGGAAACACCATATATTTT
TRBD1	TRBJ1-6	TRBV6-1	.	CASSEVRFRTGPLHF	TGTGCCAGCAGTGAAGTGAGGTTTCGGACAGGTCCCCTCCACTTT
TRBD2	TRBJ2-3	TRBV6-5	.	CASSSAGGTDTQYF	TGTGCCAGCAGCTCCGCGGGGGGAACAGATACGCAGTATTTT
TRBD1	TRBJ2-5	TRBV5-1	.	CASSRVRDRGRFAETQYF	TGCGCCAGCAGTCGAGTCAGGGACAGGGGGCGATTTGCGGAGACCCAGTACTTC
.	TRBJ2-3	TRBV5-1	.	CASSVSWLTDTQYF	TGCGCCAGCAGCGTGAGTTGGCTCACAGATACGCAGTATTTT
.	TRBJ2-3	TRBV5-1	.	CASKGEKGTQYF	TGCGCCAGCAAGGGGGAAAAAGGTACGCAGTATTTT
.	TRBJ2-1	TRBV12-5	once	CASGLEGIGRHEQFF	TGTGCTAGTGGTTTGGAGGGTATCGGTCGACATGAGCAGTTCTTC
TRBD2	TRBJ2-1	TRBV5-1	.	CASSQRTSGGGEQFF	TGCGCCAGCAGCCAGAGGACTAGCGGGGGAGGGGAGCAGTTCTTC
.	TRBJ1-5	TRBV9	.	CASSAGTGGQPQHF	TGTGCCAGCAGCGCAGGGACGGGGGGCCAGCCCCAGCATTTT
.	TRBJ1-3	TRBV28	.	CASSLAGQFLIGDTIYF	TGTGCCAGCAGTTTAGCCGGGCAGTTTCTAATCGGGGACACCATATATTTT
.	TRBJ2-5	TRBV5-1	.	CASSLVRGEETQYF	TGCGCCAGCAGCTTGGTCCGGGGAGAAGAGACCCAGTACTTC
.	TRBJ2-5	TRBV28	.	CASSSREPPETQYF	TGTGCCAGCAGCTCCCGCGAGCCCCCGGAGACCCAGTACTTC
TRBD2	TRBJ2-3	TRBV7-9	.	CASTSSGGNTDTQYF	TGTGCCAGCACCTCTAGCGGGGGGAACACAGATACGCAGTATTTT
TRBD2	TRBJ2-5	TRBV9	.	CASSSGTSGVSQYF	TGTGCCAGCAGCTCAGGGACTAGCGGGGTGTCCCAGTACTTC
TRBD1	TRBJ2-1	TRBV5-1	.	CASSLAHGQDLQFF	TGCGCCAGCAGCTTGGCCCATGGACAGGATTTACAGTTCTTC
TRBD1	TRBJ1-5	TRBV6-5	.	CASSDSGGARQPQHF	TGTGCCAGCAGCGACTCAGGGGGAGCGCGTCAGCCCCAGCATTTT
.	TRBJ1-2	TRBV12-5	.	CASGLIGTNYGYTF	TGTGCTAGTGGTTTGATCGGGACTAACTATGGCTACACCTTC
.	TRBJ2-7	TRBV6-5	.	CASSLGTKYEQYF	TGTGCCAGCAGCCTGGGAACGAAATACGAGCAGTACTTC
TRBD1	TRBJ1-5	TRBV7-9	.	CASSLDRGTQPQHF	TGTGCCAGCAGCTTGGACAGGGGCACCCAGCCCCAGCATTTT
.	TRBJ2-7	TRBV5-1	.	CASSVGTSYEQYF	TGCGCCAGCAGCGTCGGCACCTCCTACGAGCAGTACTTC
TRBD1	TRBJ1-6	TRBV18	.	CASSQPGGYSPLHF	TGTGCCAGCTCTCAACCAGGGGGCTATTCACCCCTCCACTTT
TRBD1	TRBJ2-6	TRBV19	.	CASSIRTGIGANVLTF	TGTGCCAGTAGTATAAGGACAGGGATTGGGGCCAACGTCCTGACTTTC
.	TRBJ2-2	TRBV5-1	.	CASSITGELFF	TGCGCCAGCAGTATCACCGGGGAGCTGTTTTTT
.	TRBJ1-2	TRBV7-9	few	CASSLVDLEGYTF	TGTGCCAGCAGCTTAGTGGACCTGGAGGGCTACACCTTC
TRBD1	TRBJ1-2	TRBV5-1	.	CASSSRTGGASGYTF	TGCGCCAGCAGCTCCCGGACAGGGGGCGCGAGTGGCTACACCTTC
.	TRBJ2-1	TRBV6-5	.	CASRDSAMNEQFF	TGTGCCAGCCGGGACTCCGCTATGAATGAGCAGTTCTTC
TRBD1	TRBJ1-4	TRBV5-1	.	CASSLGTGVGNEKLFF	TGCGCCAGCAGTCTAGGGACAGGGGTGGGGAATGAAAAACTGTTTTTT